The clone carrying this TCR beta chain showed up many times. One entry per CDR3 protein results from TCRdb running MiXCR on the RT-PCR reads. The sample contains 650,000 to 800,000 distinct CDR3 sequences, 12% to 15% of which appear only once. Trimming took 2 bases from V and 2 from J, leaving 4 bases between them. Per germline, CDR1 MNHEY and CDR2 SVGEGT. This CDR3 is built from 13 residues. This chain uses TRBV6-2 or TRBV6-3 with TRBJ1-5; D gene unclear. Sample: memory CD4+ T cells from blood. The clonotype was recovered from a female donor in good health, serving as a healthy control. This CDR3 is CASSYLGNQPQHF. CDR3 nucleotides: TGTGCCAGCAGTTACCTGGGCAATCAGCCCCAGCATTTT.